The clone carrying this TCR beta chain has just one count. The repertoire was sequenced with immunoSEQ multiplex PCR; TCRdb's copy has only in-frame clones and lacks some. The sample has approximately 260,000 clones; 80% to 85% are singletons. Germline lookup yields CDR1 GTSNPN and CDR2 SVGIG (reference sequence). CDR3 length: 14 amino acids. Trimming removed 1 base at V and 1 base at J, with 10 bases between. This entry is derived from a study of blood T cell repertoires in COVID-19. This sequence originates from a woman aged 60-70 years with active or convalescent COVID-19. Sequences were obtained from peripheral blood. J is TRBJ1-1 and V is TRBV30; D not resolved. The CDR3 spells CAWSDGVGNTEAFF. The CDR3 nucleotides read TGTGCCTGGAGTGACGGGGTAGGGAACACTGAAGCTTTCTTT.